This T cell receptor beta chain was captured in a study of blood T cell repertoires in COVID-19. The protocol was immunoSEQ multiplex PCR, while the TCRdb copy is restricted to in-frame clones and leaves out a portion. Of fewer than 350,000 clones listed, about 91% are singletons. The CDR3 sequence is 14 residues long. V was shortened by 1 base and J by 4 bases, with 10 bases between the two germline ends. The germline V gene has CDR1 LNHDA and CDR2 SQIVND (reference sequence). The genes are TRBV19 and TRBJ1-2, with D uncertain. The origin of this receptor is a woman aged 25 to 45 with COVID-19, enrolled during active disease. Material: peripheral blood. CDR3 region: CASSIVGARYGYTF. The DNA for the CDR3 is TGTGCCAGTAGTATAGTTGGAGCCCGCTATGGCTACACCTTC.